Following are 28 T cell receptor beta chains from one sample sequenced in a study of blood T cells in healthy people across ages. Primers used in a second PCR of about 7 to 12 cycles were a sample-barcoded 5' primer and a J-beta primer mix. TCRdb ran MiXCR on the 5' RACE reads and lists one entry per CDR3 protein. The table lists hundreds of thousands of distinct CDR3 sequences, roughly two fifths of them singletons. Sequencing input: blood. These receptors were obtained from a man aged 80 or over in good health.

This clonotype has at least ten counts. The gene calls are TRBV9 and TRBJ2-3, with D tentatively TRBD1 (6 bases). V gave up 0 bases and J gave up 4 bases, with 9 bases separating them. The CDR3 extends over 14 amino acids. Germline V gene data show CDR1 as SGDLS and CDR2 as YYNGEE. CDR3: CASSVVGAADTQYF. The CDR3 region has the DNA TGTGCCAGCAGCGTAGTGGGGGCGGCAGATACGCAGTATTTT.

CDR3 loop: CASSSGGWGDTQYF. The CDR3 nucleotides are TGTGCCAGCAGTTCAGGGGGCTGGGGGGATACGCAGTATTTT. This chain links TRBV6-2 or TRBV6-3 with TRBJ2-3; 8 bases fit TRBD1. The CDR3 totals 14 residues. Germline CDR1 and CDR2: MNHEY and SVGEGT. J gave up 6 bases and V 4 bases, and 6 bases lay outside the gene matches.

This chain uses TRBV20-1 with TRBJ2-7; TRBD2 agrees at 12 bases. J was trimmed by 1 base and V by 1 base; bases with no gene match: 5. In germline, CDR1 is DFQATT, CDR2 SNEGSKA (reference sequence). The length of the CDR3 is 16 residues. CDR3 region: CSARGTSGTTSYEQYF. In nucleotides, the CDR3 is TGCAGTGCTAGAGGGACTAGCGGGACCACTTCCTACGAGCAGTACTTC.

A remark on this clonotype: Possible read error: a much larger clone is one base away. V usage is TRBV9 and J usage is TRBJ1-4; D uncertain. CDR1 and CDR2 (germline): SGDLS, YYNGEE. The V and J ends lost 3 bases and 2 bases respectively, with 5 bases between them. The CDR3 has 13 amino acids. CDR3 sequence reads: CASSGATNEKLFF. For the CDR3, the DNA is TGTGCCAGCAGCGGAGCCACTAATGAAAAACTGTTTTTT.

This rearrangement joins TRBV14 to TRBJ1-6, with D hard to call. CDR1 SGHDN and CDR2 FVKESK come from the germline V gene. V dropped 4 bases and J dropped 6 bases, with 10 bases sitting between them. The CDR3 has 14 amino acids. The CDR3 spells CASSLRTGNSPLHF. The CDR3, as DNA: TGTGCCAGCAGCCTCCGGACGGGTAATTCACCCCTCCACTTT.

The gene calls are TRBV7-2 and TRBJ1-2; 9 bases line up with TRBD1. The length of the CDR3 is 14 residues. J gave up 4 bases and V 6 bases, and 6 bases lay outside the gene matches. Germline-derived CDR1 and CDR2 are SGHTA and FQGNSA. Here the CDR3 reads CASRGDRASYGYTF. The DNA of the CDR3 is TGTGCCAGCAGAGGGGACAGGGCTAGCTATGGCTACACCTTC.

In DNA, the CDR3 is TGTGCCAGCAGCCAAGATGGAACAGGGGCGGTCTACGAGCAGTACTTC. This encodes CASSQDGTGAVYEQYF. J is TRBJ2-1 and V is TRBV4-2; 7 nucleotides match TRBD1. Matching the DNA end better, TRBJ2-7 makes the J call doubtful. This CDR3 is built from 16 residues. The germline V gene has CDR1 LGHNA and CDR2 YNFKEQ.

The CDR3 bases are TGTGCCAGCAGGGGACTTATCACAGATACGCAGTATTTT. Amino acid sequence: CASRGLITDTQYF. The chain uses TRBV25-1 and TRBJ2-3; D is possibly TRBD2 (6 bases). The germline V gene has CDR1 MGHDK and CDR2 SYGVNS. The CDR3 is 13 amino acids. V was pared by 6 bases and J by 2 bases, with 9 bases between.

As to this clonotype: This may be a read error: a much more frequent sequence differs by one nucleotide. The CDR3 DNA is TGTGCCAGCAGTGAAGGACTAGCGGCCCAGTACTTC. It encodes CASSEGLAAQYF. V gene TRBV6-1 combines with J gene TRBJ2-4, with 9 bases fitting TRBD2. The CDR3 spans 12 residues. V gave up 1 base and J gave up 13 bases; unmatched junction bases: 2. Germline V gene lookup returns CDR1 MNHNS and CDR2 SASEGT.

For this clonotype: A read error may explain this, as a much larger clone is one base away. The chain employs TRBV6-2 or TRBV6-3 and TRBJ1-2; TRBD1 agrees at 8 bases. The CDR3 is 15 residues long. In germline, CDR1 is MNHEY, CDR2 SVGEGT. Trimming cost V 5 bases and J 2 bases; bases outside gene matches: 7. Here the CDR3 DNA reads TGTGCCAGCAGTGTCCAGGGGGCGCAGAACTATGGCTACACCTTC. Translation: CASSVQGAQNYGYTF.

Only one count was recorded for this clonotype. The genes are TRBV7-2 and TRBJ1-2; D unresolved. The CDR3 contains 12 residues. CDR1 SGHTA and CDR2 FQGNSA come from the germline V gene. The ends were cut back, 5 bases at V and 4 bases at J, with 8 bases in the middle. The CDR3, as DNA: TGTGCCAGCAGCCTCCATCTCTATGGCTACACCTTC. Amino acids: CASSLHLYGYTF.

This chain joins TRBV20-1 and TRBJ2-3; D gene uncertain. The CDR3 sequence is 14 residues long. CDR1 and CDR2 (germline): DFQATT, SNEGSKA (reference sequence). The germline V and J ends were trimmed by 0 bases and 1 base, with 8 bases remaining between them. CDR3 amino acids: CSAREGSGTDTQYF. CDR3 nucleotides: TGCAGTGCTAGAGAAGGGTCGGGCACAGATACGCAGTATTTT.

There are many counts of this clonotype. V and J are TRBV4-2 and TRBJ2-7, with D possibly TRBD1 on 6 matching bases. The CDR3 has 14 residues. The V end lost 2 bases, the J end lost 0 bases, and 8 bases lay between the germline ends. Germline V CDR1 and CDR2: LGHNA, YNFKEQ. CDR3 bases: TGTGCCAGCAGCCAAAGGGGGAACTCCTACGAGCAGTACTTC. This sequence encodes CASSQRGNSYEQYF.

This sequence joins TRBV2 and TRBJ2-7; 7 bases map to TRBD2. CDR3 size: 11 residues. From germline, CDR1 is SNHLY and CDR2 FYNNEI. V trimming: 8 bases; J trimming: 6 bases; junction bases outside the gene matches: 4. DNA for the CDR3: TGTGCCAGCCAACTAGCGCTCGAGCAGTACTTC. Translation: CASQLALEQYF.

This clonotype occurred a few times. This chain connects TRBV20-1 to TRBJ2-7; TRBD1 matches at 10 bases. CDR3 length: 15 residues. Germline loops: CDR1 DFQATT, CDR2 SNEGSKA (reference sequence). The V and J ends lost 5 bases and 4 bases, in that order; junction bases with no gene match: 11. CDR3 loop: CSAPTGTGAAYEQYF. CDR3 sequence (DNA): TGCAGTGCTCCTACCGGGACAGGGGCTGCATACGAGCAGTACTTC.

The CDR3 nucleotides read TGTGCCAGCAGCCGCAGAGGTTCTGGCTACGAGCAGTACTTC. This translates into CASSRRGSGYEQYF. The rearrangement uses TRBV7-2 and TRBJ2-7; D ambiguous. Deletions cut 5 bases from V and 3 bases from J, with 14 bases between. CDR1 SGHTA and CDR2 FQGNSA come from the germline V gene. The CDR3 extends over 14 amino acids.

V is TRBV7-8 and J is TRBJ2-5, with 7 bases lining up with TRBD1. This CDR3 is built from 14 residues. V was pared by 6 bases and J by 1 base, with 5 bases of the junction left unmatched. Germline V lookup: CDR1 SGHVS, CDR2 FQNEAQ. The CDR3 sequence is CASRTGQFQETQYF. CDR3 nucleotide sequence: TGTGCCAGCAGGACGGGACAGTTCCAAGAGACCCAGTACTTC.

This clonotype occurred many times. The chain is built from TRBV29-1 and TRBJ1-1; D is possibly TRBD1 (5 bases). This CDR3 has 15 residues. V dropped 3 bases and J dropped 3 bases, with 17 bases sitting between them. Germline values: CDR1 SQVTM, CDR2 ANQGSEA. The CDR3 DNA reads TGCAGCGTTGATATGGGGCCGGGGAGGGACACTGAAGCTTTCTTT. This gives the protein CSVDMGPGRDTEAFF.

The chain links TRBV10-3 to TRBJ1-2; 7 positions match TRBD1. The CDR3 length is 15 residues. The V gene end was trimmed by 4 bases and the J gene end by 7 bases; junction bases not matched to a gene: 12. Looked up from germline, CDR1 is ENHRY and CDR2 is SYGVKD. The CDR3 DNA follows: TGTGCCATCAGTGTGGGACAGTATGAACCTAGTGGCTACACCTTC. Translated: CAISVGQYEPSGYTF.

The rearrangement joins TRBV11-2 to TRBJ1-2, with D perhaps matching TRBD1 (5 bases). The CDR3 length is 14 residues. Per germline, CDR1 SGHAT and CDR2 FQNNGV. The V end was cut by 3 bases, the J end by 6 bases, with 14 bases between. CDR3 sequence (DNA): TGTGCCAGCAGCTTTCGTACAGAGGGGAATGGCTACACCTTC. Translated: CASSFRTEGNGYTF. The complete variable domain, with remaining parts taken from reference TRBV11-2 and TRBJ1-2, reads EAGVAQSPRYKIIEKRQSVAFWCNPISGHATLYWYQQILGQGPKLLIQFQNNGVVDDSQLPKDRFSAERLKGVDSTLKIQPAKLEDSAVYLCASSFRTEGNGYTFGSGTRLTVV.

V and J are TRBV7-2 and TRBJ2-5; D uncertain. The V gene lost 2 bases and the J gene lost 11 bases, with 12 bases spanning the gap. This CDR3 spans 12 amino acids. From germline, CDR1 is SGHTA and CDR2 FQGNSA. CDR3 sequence: CASSLPNNEQYF. The CDR3 DNA is TGTGCCAGCAGCTTACCCAATAATGAGCAGTACTTC. The whole variable domain, remainder taken from reference TRBV7-2 and TRBJ2-5, is GAGVSQSPSNKVTEKGKDVELRCDPISGHTALYWYRQSLGQGLEFLIYFQGNSAPDKSGLPSDRFSAERTGGSVSTLTIQRTQQEDSAVYLCASSLPNNEQYFGPGTRLLVL.

The rearrangement uses TRBV4-2 and TRBJ1-4, with a possible D match to TRBD1 (5 bases). The V end was cut by 1 base, the J end by 5 bases, with 26 bases between. This CDR3 has 20 amino acids. CDR1 and CDR2 (germline): LGHNA, YNFKEQ. CDR3 amino acids: CASSQASIARGEVWNEKLFF. The CDR3 region has the DNA TGTGCCAGCAGCCAAGCCTCGATTGCGAGGGGAGAGGTGTGGAATGAAAAACTGTTTTTT.

In this sample, this clonotype turned up a few times. The chain joins TRBV27 to TRBJ2-7; 10 bases align to TRBD2. V was clipped by 6 bases and J by 2 bases; unmatched bases: 4. This CDR3 comprises 14 residues. CDR1 MNHEY and CDR2 SMNVEV come from the germline V gene (reference sequence). The CDR3 is CASRLLAGPYEQYF. For the CDR3, the DNA is TGTGCCAGCAGACTACTAGCGGGGCCCTACGAGCAGTACTTC.

The genes are TRBV7-9 and TRBJ2-1, with 7 bases aligning to TRBD1. The CDR3 loop spans 15 amino acids. Germline CDR1 SEHNR, CDR2 FQNEAQ (reference sequence). The V segment lost 5 bases and the J segment 5 bases; nucleotides outside the gene matches: 9. DNA of the CDR3: TGTGCCAGCAGCCTCCCCTCCGGGACAGACAATGAGCAGTTCTTC. It specifies CASSLPSGTDNEQFF. Together with reference TRBV7-9 and TRBJ2-1, the CDR3 gives the full variable domain: DTGVSQNPRHKITKRGQNVTFRCDPISEHNRLYWYRQTLGQGPEFLTYFQNEAQLEKSRLLSDRFSAERPKGSFSTLEIQRTEQGDSAMYLCASSLPSGTDNEQFFGPGTRLTVL.

V gene TRBV6-2 or TRBV6-3 combines with J gene TRBJ1-5; the D is unclear. Between the trimmed V and J ends, which lost 1 base and 5 bases, there was a span of 15 bases. This CDR3 is 16 amino acids long. Per the germline V gene, CDR1 is MNHEY and CDR2 is SVGEGT. The CDR3 sequence: CASSYWVGGSYQPQHF. In DNA, the CDR3 is TGTGCCAGCAGTTACTGGGTTGGCGGGAGCTATCAGCCCCAGCATTTT.

This clonotype was counted between two and nine times. The rearrangement links TRBV7-2 to TRBJ2-7; 7 bases are shared with TRBD2. The CDR3 runs 15 residues. With V trimmed by 2 bases and J by 2 bases, 6 bases remained unmatched. Germline values: CDR1 SGHTA, CDR2 FQGNSA. The chain's CDR3 is CASSLMREIPYEQYF. DNA of the CDR3: TGTGCCAGCAGCTTAATGCGGGAGATCCCCTACGAGCAGTACTTC.

This clonotype occurred a few times. The V and J genes are TRBV6-5 and TRBJ2-1; 7 bases are shared with TRBD2. V gave up 5 bases and J gave up 7 bases; unmatched junction bases: 8. The germline CDR1 and CDR2 sequences are MNHEY and SVGAGI. This CDR3 has 14 residues. CDR3 region: CASSQLTSKNEQFF. In DNA form, the CDR3 reads TGTGCCAGCAGTCAGCTGACTAGCAAGAATGAGCAGTTCTTC.

A remark on this clonotype: This may arise from a read error, as a much more abundant clone is one base away. The rearrangement links TRBV5-1 to TRBJ2-1; 16 bases map to TRBD2. This CDR3 is 17 amino acids long. Per germline, CDR1 SGHRS and CDR2 YFSETQ. CDR3 bases: TGCGCCAGCAGCAGGGGACTAGCGGGAGGGCGAGACAATGAGCAGTTATTC. It codes for CASSRGLAGGRDNEQLF.